Below, one T cell receptor beta chain is given with its context. CDR1 and CDR2 from the germline V gene are LNHDA and SQIVND (reference sequence). The CDR3 is 14 amino acids. The V and J ends lost 4 bases and 3 bases respectively, with 12 bases between them. The entry originates in a study of PD-L1 blockade in urothelial cancer. Study-wide context: Researchers found blood samples held a median of 141,255 T cells.

Measured with immunoSEQ multiplex PCR; TCRdb has only the in-frame clones, and not every one. The sample shows some 97,000 clones, roughly nine tenths of them seen only once. Sequences were derived from PBMCs, sampled around atezolizumab (anti-PD-L1) treatment. The origin of this receptor is an elderly woman with urothelial cancer. The rearrangement links TRBV19 to TRBJ1-1; possibly TRBD1 for D (6 bases). This CDR3 reads CASSNRVWDTEAFF. DNA for the CDR3: TGTGCCAGTAGTAACAGGGTATGGGACACTGAAGCTTTCTTT.